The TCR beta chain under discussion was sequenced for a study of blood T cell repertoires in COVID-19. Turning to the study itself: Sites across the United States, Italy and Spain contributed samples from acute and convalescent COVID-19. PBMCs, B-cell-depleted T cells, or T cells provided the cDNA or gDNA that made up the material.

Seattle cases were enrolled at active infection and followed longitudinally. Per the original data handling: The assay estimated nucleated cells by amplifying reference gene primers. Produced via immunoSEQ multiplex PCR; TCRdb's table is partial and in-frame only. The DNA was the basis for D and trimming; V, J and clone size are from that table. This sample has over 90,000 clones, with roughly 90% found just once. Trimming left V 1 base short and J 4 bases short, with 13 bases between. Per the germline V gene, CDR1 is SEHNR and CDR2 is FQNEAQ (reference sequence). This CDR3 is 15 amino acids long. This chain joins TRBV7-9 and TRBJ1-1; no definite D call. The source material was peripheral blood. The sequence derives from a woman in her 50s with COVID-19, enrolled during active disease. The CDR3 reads CASSLGSGVGTEAFF. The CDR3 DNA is TGTGCCAGCAGCTTAGGGTCCGGGGTTGGCACTGAAGCTTTCTTT.